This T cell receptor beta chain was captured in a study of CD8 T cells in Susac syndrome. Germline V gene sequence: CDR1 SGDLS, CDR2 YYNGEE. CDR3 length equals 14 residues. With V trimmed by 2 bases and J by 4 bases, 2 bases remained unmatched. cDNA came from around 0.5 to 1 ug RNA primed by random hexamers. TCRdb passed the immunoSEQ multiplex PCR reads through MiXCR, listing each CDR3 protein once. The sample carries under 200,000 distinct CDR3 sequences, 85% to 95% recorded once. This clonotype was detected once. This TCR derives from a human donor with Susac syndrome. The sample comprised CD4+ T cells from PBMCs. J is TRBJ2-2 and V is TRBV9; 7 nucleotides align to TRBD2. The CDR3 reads CASSVSGGTGELFF. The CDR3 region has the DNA TGTGCCAGCAGCGTCTCGGGAGGCACCGGGGAGCTGTTTTTT.